The entry below gives a single T cell receptor beta chain sequence along with its context. Data came from immunoSEQ multiplex PCR; TCRdb stores just in-frame clones and leaves some out. The data contain fewer than 250,000 clones, 80% to 90% of them singletons. This record belongs to a study of blood T cell repertoires in COVID-19. Germline V CDR1 and CDR2: SGHDN, FVKESK. This CDR3 comprises 15 residues. Trimming at V came to 5 bases and at J to 3 bases, leaving 4 bases not matched to a gene. This clonotype was sampled from a young man in a cohort exposed to, infected with or recovered from COVID-19 (not recorded which). The sample taken for sequencing was PBMCs or T cells enriched from blood (not recorded which). This chain joins TRBV14 and TRBJ2-3; 11 bases are a match to TRBD2. The DNA for the CDR3 is TGTGCCAGCAGCTTTCTAGCGGGAGGAACAGATACGCAGTATTTT. Translation gives CASSFLAGGTDTQYF.